Listed below are T cell receptor beta chains from one sample, sequenced in a study of regulatory dendritic cells for organ transplantation. Repertoires were generated with immunoSEQ multiplex PCR, while TCRdb's copy carries only in-frame clones and drops some. The sample holds tens of thousands of clones, more than 65% seen once. Sequencing was done on a sample of naive CD8+ T cells from blood. These receptors originate from a human donor in good health. Each CDR3 is given with its conserved first and last residue. D genes are given only for firm matches. Size is omitted from some rows. Given values are once, few, many or a class for expanded clones.

v_call	clone_size	d_call	j_call	cdr3_nt	cdr3_aa
TRBV2	few	-	TRBJ1-1	TGTGCCAGCAGGCCCCAGGGAAGTAACACTGAAGCTTTCTTT	CASRPQGSNTEAFF
TRBV6-5	-	TRBD1	TRBJ1-2	TGTGCCAGCACCACCGGGACAGGGGTTAACTATGGCTACACCTTC	CASTTGTGVNYGYTF
TRBV5-1	-	TRBD1	TRBJ2-3	TGCGCCAGCAGTGCCCGGGACAGGGGCACAGATACGCAGTATTTT	CASSARDRGTDTQYF
TRBV27	-	TRBD1	TRBJ1-2	TGTGCCAGCAGACCCACACAGGGGGCGTTAGATGGCTACACCTTC	CASRPTQGALDGYTF
TRBV10-3	-	TRBD2	TRBJ2-3	TGTGCCATCAGTGAGTCGGCGGGGGGGCCGGGGGAGGATACGCAGTATTTT	CAISESAGGPGEDTQYF
TRBV15	-	TRBD1	TRBJ2-3	TGTGCCACCAGCAGGGGTAGGGACAGGGGCACAGATACGCAGTATTTT	CATSRGRDRGTDTQYF
TRBV7-2	-	-	TRBJ2-7	TGTGCCAGCAGCTTAGCTTTTAACGAGCAGTACTTC	CASSLAFNEQYF
TRBV5-6	-	-	TRBJ2-1	TGTGCCAGCAGTACAGGCTATGAGCAGTTCTTC	CASSTGYEQFF
TRBV27	-	TRBD2	TRBJ2-5	TGTGCCAGCAGTCTCTTAGCGGGGGGGATAGAGACCCAGTACTTC	CASSLLAGGIETQYF
TRBV27	few	-	TRBJ2-7	TGTGCCAGCAGTTTAAGGGGGATTACCTACGAGCAGTACTTC	CASSLRGITYEQYF
TRBV19	few	TRBD1	TRBJ2-7	TGTGCCAGTAGTCCTGGACAGGGGGTAGGGGCCTACGAGCAGTACTTC	CASSPGQGVGAYEQYF
TRBV5-4	-	-	TRBJ1-3	TGTGCCAGCAGCCCCTGGGGAGGGAGCTCTGGAAACACCATATATTTT	CASSPWGGSSGNTIYF
TRBV19	-	-	TRBJ1-6	TGTGCCAGTACCAGGGGACCCTATAATTCACCCCTCCACTTT	CASTRGPYNSPLHF
TRBV11-2	-	TRBD1	TRBJ2-5	TGTGCCAGCAGCTTGACAGGGTTACAAGAGACCCAGTACTTC	CASSLTGLQETQYF
TRBV6-1	-	-	TRBJ2-1	TGTGCCAGCAGTGACCGGCCAGGGGGGACAAATGAGCAGTTCTTC	CASSDRPGGTNEQFF
TRBV7-9	-	-	TRBJ2-3	TGTGCCAGCAGCCTCGGGTCGGTGGAGTATTTT	CASSLGSVEYF
TRBV21-1	-	-	TRBJ1-1	TGTGCCAGCAGCAAGCCGGGGAACACTGAAGCTTTCTTT	CASSKPGNTEAFF
TRBV7-8	-	-	TRBJ2-7	TGTGCCAGCAGCTTAGGGGGAGGCCTCAGCTCCTACGAGCAGTACTTC	CASSLGGGLSSYEQYF
TRBV4-1	-	TRBD2	TRBJ2-1	TGCGCCAGCAGCCAAGCTACTAGCGGGGGGGCCTATGAGCAGTTCTTC	CASSQATSGGAYEQFF
TRBV2	-	-	TRBJ2-7	TGTGCCAGCAGCGAAACTGGACAGAACTACGAGCAGTACTTC	CASSETGQNYEQYF
TRBV2	-	TRBD2	TRBJ2-5	TGTGCCAGCAGTGAAGGTTTACTAGCGGGGGAGGAAGAGACCCAGTACTTC	CASSEGLLAGEEETQYF
TRBV5-5	once	TRBD1	TRBJ2-1	TGTGCCAGCAGCTCCGGGACAGGTGTTTGGAATGAGCAGTTCTTC	CASSSGTGVWNEQFF